This TCR beta chain was sequenced during a study of T cells in localized non-small cell lung cancer. This clone is a singleton in its sample. Its target is not known. Germline loops: CDR1 GTSNPN, CDR2 SVGIG (reference sequence). Trimming shortened V by 0 bases and J by 6 bases, and 12 bases separated the two germline ends. This CDR3 comprises 14 residues. Points from the study as a whole: In adjacent lung appeared a median around 57 of the top 100 tumor clones. Longer overall survival was linked to higher blood T cell density. Uninvolved neighboring lung showed the greatest T cell clonality, exceeding tumor.

Sequenced by immunoSEQ multiplex PCR; TCRdb stores in-frame clones only, minus some. The sample shows a few thousand clones, 27% of them seen only once. Sequenced here: normal lung tissue next to the tumor, sampled before any cancer treatment. The V gene is TRBV30, the J gene TRBJ2-1; D is possibly TRBD1 or TRBD2 (5 bases each). The sequence came from a male donor at least 60 years old with stage II lung adenocarcinoma. The DNA of the CDR3 is TGTGCCTGGAGTGTTGGGGGATTGAGCAATGAGCAGTTCTTC. It yields the protein CAWSVGGLSNEQFF. The full variable domain, in which reference TRBV30 and TRBJ2-1 provide the parts outside the CDR3, is SQTIHQWPATLVQPVGSPLSLECTVEGTSNPNLYWYRQAAGRGLQLLFYSVGIGQISSEVPQNLSASRPQDRQFILSSKKLLLSDSGFYLCAWSVGGLSNEQFFGPGTRLTVL.